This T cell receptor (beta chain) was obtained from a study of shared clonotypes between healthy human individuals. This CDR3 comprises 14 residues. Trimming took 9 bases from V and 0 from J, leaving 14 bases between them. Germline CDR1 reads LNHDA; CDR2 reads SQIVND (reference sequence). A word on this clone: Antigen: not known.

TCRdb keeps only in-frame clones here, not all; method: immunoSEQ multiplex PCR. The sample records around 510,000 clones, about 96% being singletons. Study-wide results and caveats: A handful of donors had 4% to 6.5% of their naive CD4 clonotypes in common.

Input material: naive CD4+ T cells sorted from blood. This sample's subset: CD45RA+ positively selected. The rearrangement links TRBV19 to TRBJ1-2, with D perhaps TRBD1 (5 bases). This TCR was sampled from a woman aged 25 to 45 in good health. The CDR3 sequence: CASRLDRANYGYTF. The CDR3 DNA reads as TGTGCCAGCCGCCTTGACAGAGCTAACTATGGCTACACCTTC.